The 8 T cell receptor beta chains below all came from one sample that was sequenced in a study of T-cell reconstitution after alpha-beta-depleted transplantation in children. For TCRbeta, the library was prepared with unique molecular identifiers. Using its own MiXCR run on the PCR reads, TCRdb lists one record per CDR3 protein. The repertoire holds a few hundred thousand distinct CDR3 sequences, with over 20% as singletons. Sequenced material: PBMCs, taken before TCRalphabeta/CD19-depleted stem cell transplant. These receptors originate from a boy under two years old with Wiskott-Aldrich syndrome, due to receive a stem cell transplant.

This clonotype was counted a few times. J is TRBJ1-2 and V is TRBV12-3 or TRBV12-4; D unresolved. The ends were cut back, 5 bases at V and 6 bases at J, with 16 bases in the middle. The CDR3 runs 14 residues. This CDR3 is CASSLLQGKHGYTF. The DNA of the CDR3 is TGTGCCAGCAGTCTCCTGCAAGGGAAACATGGCTACACCTTC.

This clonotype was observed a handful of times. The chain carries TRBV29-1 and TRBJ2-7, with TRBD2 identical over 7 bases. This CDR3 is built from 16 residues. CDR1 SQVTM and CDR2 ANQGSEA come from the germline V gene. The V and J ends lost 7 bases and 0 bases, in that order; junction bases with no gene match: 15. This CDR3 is CSAKGLAERSSYEQYF. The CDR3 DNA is TGCAGCGCCAAGGGCCTAGCGGAGAGGAGCTCCTACGAGCAGTACTTC.

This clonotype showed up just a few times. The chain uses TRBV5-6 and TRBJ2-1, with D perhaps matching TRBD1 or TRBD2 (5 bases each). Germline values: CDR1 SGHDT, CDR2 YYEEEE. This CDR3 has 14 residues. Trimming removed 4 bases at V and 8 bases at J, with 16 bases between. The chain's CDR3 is CASSGGHRIDEQFF. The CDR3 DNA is TGTGCCAGCAGCGGGGGTCACAGGATCGATGAGCAGTTCTTC. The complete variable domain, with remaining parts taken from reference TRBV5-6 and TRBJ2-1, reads DAGVTQSPTHLIKTRGQQVTLRCSPKSGHDTVSWYQQALGQGPQFIFQYYEEEERQRGNFPDRFSGHQFPNYSSELNVNALLLGDSALYLCASSGGHRIDEQFFGPGTRLTVL.

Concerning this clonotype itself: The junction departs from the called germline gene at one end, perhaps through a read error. CDR3 bases: TGTGCCAGCAGTCCCTTTAGCGGGGACAATGGGCAGTTCTTC. Its translation is CASSPFSGDNGQFF. The rearrangement uses TRBV4-2 and TRBJ2-1; TRBD2 matches 8 bases. Germline V gene lookup returns CDR1 LGHNA and CDR2 YNFKEQ. This CDR3 has 14 residues.

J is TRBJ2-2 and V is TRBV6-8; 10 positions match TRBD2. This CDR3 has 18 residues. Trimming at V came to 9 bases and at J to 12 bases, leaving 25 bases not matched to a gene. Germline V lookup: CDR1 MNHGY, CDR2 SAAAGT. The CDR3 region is CARTIEPAGGFGVEKLFF. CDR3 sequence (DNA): TGTGCCAGAACAATTGAGCCAGCGGGAGGGTTTGGTGTCGAGAAGCTGTTTTTT.

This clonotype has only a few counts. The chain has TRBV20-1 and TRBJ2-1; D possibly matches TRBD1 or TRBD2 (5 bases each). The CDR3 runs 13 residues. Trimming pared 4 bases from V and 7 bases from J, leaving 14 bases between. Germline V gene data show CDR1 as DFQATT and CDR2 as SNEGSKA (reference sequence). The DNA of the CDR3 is TGCAGTGCTATTCTCCCGGGGCAGAATGAGCAGTTCTTC. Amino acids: CSAILPGQNEQFF.

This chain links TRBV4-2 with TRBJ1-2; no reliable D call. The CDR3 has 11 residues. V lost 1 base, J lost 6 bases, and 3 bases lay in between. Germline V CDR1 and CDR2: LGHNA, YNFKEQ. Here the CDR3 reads CASSQAHGYTF. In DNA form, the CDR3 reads TGTGCCAGCAGCCAAGCCCATGGCTACACCTTC.

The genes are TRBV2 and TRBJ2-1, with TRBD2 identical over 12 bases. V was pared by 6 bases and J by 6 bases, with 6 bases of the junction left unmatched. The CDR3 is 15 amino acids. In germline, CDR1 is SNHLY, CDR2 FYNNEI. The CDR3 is CASRVTSGRTNEQFF. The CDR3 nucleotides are TGTGCCAGCAGAGTCACTAGCGGGAGGACCAATGAGCAGTTCTTC.